This T cell receptor beta chain was found in a study of blood T cell repertoires in COVID-19. Overall study: Acute-phase and convalescent COVID-19 samples originated in the United States, Italy and Spain. T cells, B-cell-depleted T cells, or PBMCs supplied cDNA or gDNA.

Per the study methods: Amplification of reference gene primers was used by the study to estimate nucleated cell counts. Only in-frame clones appear in the TCRdb table, and some are missing; sequencing was by immunoSEQ multiplex PCR. V and J calls and clone size are given by that table; D and trimming were obtained from the DNA. Among 55,000 to 75,000 clones, about 81% were seen once, and the ten largest hold roughly 14%. Germline V gene data show CDR1 as MDHEN and CDR2 as SYDVKM. The V end lost 7 bases, the J end lost 2 bases, and 9 bases lay between the germline ends. CDR3 size: 12 residues. The chain links TRBV28 to TRBJ2-7; maybe TRBD1 (5 bases). This TCR was recovered from a man older than 75 with acute or convalescent COVID-19. The sample comprised peripheral blood. The CDR3 is CASKSTAYEQYF. CDR3 coding DNA: TGTGCCAGCAAGTCGACAGCCTACGAGCAGTACTTC.